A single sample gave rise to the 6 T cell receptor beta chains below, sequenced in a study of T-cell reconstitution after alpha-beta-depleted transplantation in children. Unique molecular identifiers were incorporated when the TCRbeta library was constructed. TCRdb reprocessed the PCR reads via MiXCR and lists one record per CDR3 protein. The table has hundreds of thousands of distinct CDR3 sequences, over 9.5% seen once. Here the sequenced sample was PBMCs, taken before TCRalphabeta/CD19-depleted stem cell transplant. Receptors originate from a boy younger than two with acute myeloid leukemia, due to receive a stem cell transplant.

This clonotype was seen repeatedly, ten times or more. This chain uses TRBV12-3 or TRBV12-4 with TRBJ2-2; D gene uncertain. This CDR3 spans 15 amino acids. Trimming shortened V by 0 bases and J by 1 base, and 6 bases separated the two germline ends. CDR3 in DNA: TGTGCCAGCAGTTTAGCGGACCAGAACACCGGGGAGCTGTTTTTT. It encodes CASSLADQNTGELFF.

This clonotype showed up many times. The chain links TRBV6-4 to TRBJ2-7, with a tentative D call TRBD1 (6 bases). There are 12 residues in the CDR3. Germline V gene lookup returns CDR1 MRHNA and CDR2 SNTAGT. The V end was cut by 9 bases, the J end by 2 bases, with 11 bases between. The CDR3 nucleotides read TGTGCCAGGAAAGGACAGCCCTACGAGCAGTACTTC. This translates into CARKGQPYEQYF.

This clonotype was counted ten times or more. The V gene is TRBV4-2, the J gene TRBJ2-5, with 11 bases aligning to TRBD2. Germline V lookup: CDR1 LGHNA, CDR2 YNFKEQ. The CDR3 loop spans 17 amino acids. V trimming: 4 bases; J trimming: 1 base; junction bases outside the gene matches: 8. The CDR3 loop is CASSLELAGVFQETQYF. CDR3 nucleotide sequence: TGTGCCAGCAGCCTCGAACTAGCGGGAGTCTTCCAAGAGACCCAGTACTTC.

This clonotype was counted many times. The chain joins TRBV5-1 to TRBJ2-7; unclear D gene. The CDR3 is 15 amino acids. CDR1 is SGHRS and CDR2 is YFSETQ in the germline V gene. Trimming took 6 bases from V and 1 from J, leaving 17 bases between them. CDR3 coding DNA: TGCGCCAGCAACTCGGGCGAGACGGATTCCTACGAGCAGTACTTC. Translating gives CASNSGETDSYEQYF.

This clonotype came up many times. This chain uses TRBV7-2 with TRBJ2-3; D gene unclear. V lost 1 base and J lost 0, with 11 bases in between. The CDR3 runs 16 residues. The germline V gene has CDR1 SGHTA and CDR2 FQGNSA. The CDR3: CASSLVAFPSTDTQYF. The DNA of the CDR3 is TGTGCCAGCAGCTTAGTTGCATTCCCTAGCACAGATACGCAGTATTTT.

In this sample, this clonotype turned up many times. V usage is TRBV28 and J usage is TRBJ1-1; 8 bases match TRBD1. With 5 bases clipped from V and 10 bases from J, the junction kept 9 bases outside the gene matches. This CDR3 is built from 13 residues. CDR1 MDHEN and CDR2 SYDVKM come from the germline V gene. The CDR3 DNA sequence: TGTGCCAGCAGTCAGATCCGACAGGGGAGAGCTTTCTTT. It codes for CASSQIRQGRAFF.